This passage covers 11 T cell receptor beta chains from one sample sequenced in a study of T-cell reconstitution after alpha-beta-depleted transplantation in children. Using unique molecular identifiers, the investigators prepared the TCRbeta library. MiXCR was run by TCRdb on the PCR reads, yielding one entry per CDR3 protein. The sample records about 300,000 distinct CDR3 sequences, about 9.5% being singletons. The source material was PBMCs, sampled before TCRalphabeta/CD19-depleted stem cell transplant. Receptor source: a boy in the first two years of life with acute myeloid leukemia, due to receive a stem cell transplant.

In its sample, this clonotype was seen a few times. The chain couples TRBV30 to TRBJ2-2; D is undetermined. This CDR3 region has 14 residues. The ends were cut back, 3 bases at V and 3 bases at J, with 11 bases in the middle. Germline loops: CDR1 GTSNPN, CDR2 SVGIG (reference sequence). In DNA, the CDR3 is TGTGCCTGGAGCAGACGGTCGGACACCGGGGAGCTGTTTTTT. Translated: CAWSRRSDTGELFF.

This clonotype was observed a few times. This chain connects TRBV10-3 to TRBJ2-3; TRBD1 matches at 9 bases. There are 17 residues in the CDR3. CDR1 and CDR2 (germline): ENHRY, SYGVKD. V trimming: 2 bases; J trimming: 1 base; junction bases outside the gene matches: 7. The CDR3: CAISETTGGRGTDTQYF. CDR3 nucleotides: TGTGCCATCAGTGAGACGACAGGGGGACGGGGCACAGATACGCAGTATTTT.

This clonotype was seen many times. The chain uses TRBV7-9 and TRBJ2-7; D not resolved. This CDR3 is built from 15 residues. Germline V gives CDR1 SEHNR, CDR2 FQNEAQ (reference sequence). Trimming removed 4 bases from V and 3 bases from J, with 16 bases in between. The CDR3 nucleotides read TGTGCCAGCAGCTCCCTGGGTGAAGACCTCTACGAGCAGTACTTC. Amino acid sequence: CASSSLGEDLYEQYF.

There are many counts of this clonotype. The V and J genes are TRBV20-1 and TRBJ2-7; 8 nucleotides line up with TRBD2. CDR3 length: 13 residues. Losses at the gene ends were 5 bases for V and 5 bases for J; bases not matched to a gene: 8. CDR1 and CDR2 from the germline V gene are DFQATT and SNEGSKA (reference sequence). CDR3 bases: TGCAGTGCTCTCAGCGGGAGTTTACACGAGCAGTACTTC. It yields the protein CSALSGSLHEQYF.

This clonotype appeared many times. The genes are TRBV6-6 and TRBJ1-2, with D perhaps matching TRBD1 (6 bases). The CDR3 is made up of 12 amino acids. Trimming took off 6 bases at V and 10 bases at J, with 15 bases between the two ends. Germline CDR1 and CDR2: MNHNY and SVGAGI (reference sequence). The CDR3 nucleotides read TGTGCCAGCAGCCCTAAGGGGGGGTCCTACACCTTC. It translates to CASSPKGGSYTF.

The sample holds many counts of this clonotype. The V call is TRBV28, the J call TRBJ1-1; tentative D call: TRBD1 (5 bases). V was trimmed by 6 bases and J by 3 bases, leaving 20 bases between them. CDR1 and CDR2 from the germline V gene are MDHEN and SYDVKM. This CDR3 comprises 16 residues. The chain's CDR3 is CASSPMWGPGDTEAFF. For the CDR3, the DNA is TGTGCCAGCAGCCCAATGTGGGGCCCCGGGGACACTGAAGCTTTCTTT.

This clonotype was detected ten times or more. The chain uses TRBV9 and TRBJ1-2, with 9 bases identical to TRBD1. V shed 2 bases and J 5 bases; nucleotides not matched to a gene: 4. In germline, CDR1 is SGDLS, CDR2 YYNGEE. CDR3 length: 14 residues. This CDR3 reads CASSVTGGLYGYTF. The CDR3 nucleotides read TGTGCCAGCAGCGTCACAGGGGGCCTATATGGCTACACCTTC. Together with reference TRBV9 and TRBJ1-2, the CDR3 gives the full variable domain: DSGVTQTPKHLITATGQRVTLRCSPRSGDLSVYWYQQSLDQGLQFLIQYYNGEERAKGNILERFSAQQFPDLHSELNLSSLELGDSALYFCASSVTGGLYGYTFGSGTRLTVV.

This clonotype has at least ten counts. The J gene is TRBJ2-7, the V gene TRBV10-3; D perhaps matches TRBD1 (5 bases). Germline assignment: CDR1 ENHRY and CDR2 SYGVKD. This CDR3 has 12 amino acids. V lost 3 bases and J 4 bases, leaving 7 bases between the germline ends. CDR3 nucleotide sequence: TGTGCCATCAGTGAAGCAGGGTACGAGCAGTACTTC. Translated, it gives CAISEAGYEQYF.

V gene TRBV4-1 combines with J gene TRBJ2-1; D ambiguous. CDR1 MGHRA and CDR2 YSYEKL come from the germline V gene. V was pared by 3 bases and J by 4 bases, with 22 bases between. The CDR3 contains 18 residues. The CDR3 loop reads CASSHTSTGAGVYNEQFF. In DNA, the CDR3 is TGCGCCAGCAGCCATACCTCCACCGGAGCTGGGGTTTACAATGAGCAGTTCTTC.

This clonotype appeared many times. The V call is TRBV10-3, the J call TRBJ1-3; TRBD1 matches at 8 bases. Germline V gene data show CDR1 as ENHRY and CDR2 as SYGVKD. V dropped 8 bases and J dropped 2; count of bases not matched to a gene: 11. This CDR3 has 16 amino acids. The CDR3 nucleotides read TGTGCCATCGCCGGGACAGGCGGGTCTACTGGAAACACCATATATTTT. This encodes CAIAGTGGSTGNTIYF.

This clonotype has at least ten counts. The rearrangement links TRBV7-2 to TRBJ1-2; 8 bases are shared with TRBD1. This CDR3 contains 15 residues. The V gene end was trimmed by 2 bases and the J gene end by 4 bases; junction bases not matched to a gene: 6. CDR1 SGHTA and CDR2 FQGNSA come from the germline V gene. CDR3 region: CASSLRTGFGYGYTF. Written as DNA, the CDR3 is TGTGCCAGCAGCTTAAGGACAGGGTTTGGCTATGGCTACACCTTC.